This TCR beta chain emerged from a study of human T cells and chemical hapten exposure. Turning to the study itself: A roughly 2 cm by roughly 2 cm inner upper arm patch received 2% DPC for sensitization.

TCRdb reanalysed the RACE reads using MiXCR and keeps one entry per CDR3 protein. The sample consists of fewer than 300,000 distinct CDR3 sequences, approximately 8.6% of them appearing once. Time point meaning: pre-sensitization, week 0. The treatment here: therapeutic diphenylcyclopropenone sensitization with weekly scalp DPC. Participating donors were patients with alopecia, aged 18 to 70 years, considered appropriate candidates for DPC. Losses at the gene ends were 4 bases for V and 4 bases for J; bases not matched to a gene: 7. The CDR3 covers 15 residues. Germline V gene lookup returns CDR1 MNHNY and CDR2 SVGAGI (reference sequence).

V and J are TRBV6-6 and TRBJ2-1, with TRBD1 matching 7 bases. This clonotype originated in a woman aged 40 to 55 with alopecia areata. Some clones in this sample may be carry-over from other donors' samples. This specimen was whole blood, taken in connection with sensitization to the hapten diphenylcyclopropenone (DPC). The CDR3 reads CASSSARGFYNEQFF. CDR3 bases: TGTGCCAGCAGTTCCGCCAGGGGGTTTTACAATGAGCAGTTCTTC.